The 32 T cell receptor beta chains below all came from one sample that was sequenced in a study of blood T cell repertoires in COVID-19. Sequencing was performed with immunoSEQ multiplex PCR; in TCRdb, only in-frame clones are kept and a portion is missing. The data hold around 220,000 clones, with just over 85% observed a single time. The source material was PBMCs or T cells enriched from blood (not recorded which). These receptors all stem from a woman aged 45-60 years with acute COVID-19.

The V and J genes are TRBV6-2 or TRBV6-3 and TRBJ2-6; D is perhaps TRBD2 (6 bases). With 6 bases removed from V and 2 bases from J, the gap between germline ends came to 14 bases. CDR1 and CDR2 from the germline V gene are MNHEY and SVGEGT. The CDR3 sequence is 16 residues long. CDR3 DNA sequence: TGTGCCAGCAGCCACCCGGGGGAGCCTGGGGCCAACGTCCTGACTTTC. It specifies CASSHPGEPGANVLTF.

This rearrangement joins TRBV19 to TRBJ2-1; D possibly corresponds to TRBD1 (6 bases). V lost 6 bases and J 2 bases, leaving 8 bases between the germline ends. Germline CDR1 is LNHDA and CDR2 is SQIVND (reference sequence). CDR3 length: 13 amino acids. CDR3 DNA sequence: TGTGCCAGTAGGGACAGAACCTACAATGAGCAGTTCTTC. Translation: CASRDRTYNEQFF.

This sequence joins TRBV30 and TRBJ2-3, with 8 bases lining up with TRBD2. The CDR3 length is 15 residues. Germline V gene lookup returns CDR1 GTSNPN and CDR2 SVGIG (reference sequence). Trimming at V came to 0 bases and at J to 2 bases, leaving 4 bases not matched to a gene. CDR3 DNA sequence: TGTGCCTGGAGTGTAGTAGCGGGGTTCACAGATACGCAGTATTTT. It is translated as CAWSVVAGFTDTQYF.

To note about this clone: This sample includes further DNA sequences coding for the same CDR3. This chain uses TRBV12-3 or TRBV12-4 with TRBJ1-5, with no clear D. Trimming shortened V by 3 bases and J by 2 bases, and 5 bases separated the two germline ends. This CDR3 is built from 13 residues. CDR3 nucleotide sequence: TGTGCCAGCAGTTTGCGTGGCAATCAGCCCCAGCATTTT. This translates into CASSLRGNQPQHF.

The V gene is TRBV29-1, the J gene TRBJ2-2; 12 positions agree with TRBD2. This CDR3 is built from 15 residues. Unmatched junction bases numbered 9, after V lost 6 bases and J lost 7 bases. Looked up from germline, CDR1 is SQVTM and CDR2 is ANQGSEA. The CDR3 spells CSVDGLAGTNGELFF. CDR3 nucleotide sequence: TGCAGCGTCGACGGACTAGCGGGAACGAACGGGGAGCTGTTTTTT.

This chain uses TRBV11-2 with TRBJ2-1; tentative D call: TRBD2 (5 bases). Germline V gives CDR1 SGHAT, CDR2 FQNNGV. The CDR3 runs to 14 residues. The ends were cut back, 9 bases at V and 0 bases at J, with 12 bases in the middle. CDR3 loop: CASIALSSYNEQFF. The CDR3 nucleotides are TGTGCCAGTATAGCGCTTAGCTCCTACAATGAGCAGTTCTTC.

The chain joins TRBV28 to TRBJ1-1, with 7 bases lining up with TRBD1. V trimming: 4 bases; J trimming: 6 bases; junction bases outside the gene matches: 8. There are 14 residues in the CDR3. Looked up from germline, CDR1 is MDHEN and CDR2 is SYDVKM. CDR3 protein: CASSSQGIRAEAFF. In nucleotides, the CDR3 is TGTGCCAGCAGTTCACAGGGGATCCGGGCTGAAGCTTTCTTT. The variable domain in full, completed from reference TRBV28 and TRBJ1-1, reads DVKVTQSSRYLVKRTGEKVFLECVQDMDHENMFWYRQDPGLGLRLIYFSYDVKMKEKGDIPEGYSVSREKKERFSLILESASTNQTSMYLCASSSQGIRAEAFFGQGTRLTVV.

The V gene is TRBV28, the J gene TRBJ2-1; D uncertain. From germline, CDR1 is MDHEN and CDR2 SYDVKM. The germline V and J ends were trimmed by 5 bases and 9 bases, with 17 bases remaining between them. The CDR3 runs to 14 residues. CDR3 amino acids: CASSGLLLHGEQFF. As DNA, the CDR3 is TGTGCCAGCAGTGGGCTTCTCCTACACGGTGAGCAGTTCTTC.

This clone was seen just once. The rearrangement uses TRBV4-1 and TRBJ2-7; 10 nucleotides line up with TRBD1. There are 14 residues in the CDR3. CDR1 is MGHRA and CDR2 is YSYEKL in the germline V gene. J gave up 2 bases and V 8 bases, and 6 bases lay outside the gene matches. This chain's CDR3 is CASQKDRGPYEQYF. DNA of the CDR3: TGCGCCAGCCAAAAAGACAGGGGGCCCTACGAGCAGTACTTC.

The V call is TRBV19, the J call TRBJ2-7; a weak D match, TRBD2 (6 bases). This CDR3 is built from 15 residues. Germline assignment: CDR1 LNHDA and CDR2 SQIVND (reference sequence). The V end was cut by 1 base, the J end by 2 bases, with 12 bases between. The CDR3 is CASSIGGERTYEQYF. CDR3 nucleotide sequence: TGTGCCAGTAGTATAGGGGGGGAGAGGACCTACGAGCAGTACTTC.

V gene TRBV18 combines with J gene TRBJ2-7, with 9 nucleotides matching TRBD2. V shed 2 bases, J shed 4 bases, and the junction held 3 bases outside the gene matches. The V gene's germline CDR1 is KGHSH and CDR2 LQKENI. This CDR3 spans 14 amino acids. The CDR3 DNA is TGTGCCAGCTCACCAGGGACTAGCTCTTACGAGCAGTACTTC. This codes for CASSPGTSSYEQYF.

The genes are TRBV27 and TRBJ2-7, with D maybe TRBD2 (5 bases). V was pared by 6 bases and J by 9 bases, with 18 bases between. CDR1 and CDR2 from the germline V gene are MNHEY and SMNVEV (reference sequence). This CDR3 contains 13 residues. CDR3 in DNA: TGTGCCAGCAGCCCACCTTATGAGGGCAGGCAGTACTTC. This encodes CASSPPYEGRQYF.

This chain connects TRBV18 to TRBJ2-1, with 11 positions matching TRBD2. The trim removed 4 bases at V and 8 bases at J, leaving 10 bases unmatched. This CDR3 spans 16 amino acids. The germline gives CDR1 KGHSH, CDR2 LQKENI. The CDR3 here is CASSLSGIAGGDEQFF. The CDR3 region has the DNA TGTGCCAGCTCACTCTCGGGGATAGCGGGAGGGGATGAGCAGTTCTTC.

This clone came up many times. This chain's CDR3 is CASSSREPYGYTF. Here the CDR3 DNA reads TGTGCCAGCAGCTCCCGGGAACCCTATGGCTACACCTTC. The chain employs TRBV7-9 and TRBJ1-2, with D unresolved. The CDR3 loop spans 13 amino acids. V was clipped by 4 bases and J by 4 bases, with 10 bases between them. CDR1 SEHNR and CDR2 FQNEAQ come from the germline V gene (reference sequence).

The rearrangement uses TRBV27 and TRBJ2-2; possible D gene TRBD2, 7 bases. The V end lost 0 bases, the J end lost 4 bases, and 18 bases lay between the germline ends. The length of the CDR3 is 18 residues. Germline V lookup: CDR1 MNHEY, CDR2 SMNVEV (reference sequence). Here the CDR3 reads CASSLSGGDYRSTGELFF. CDR3 coding DNA: TGTGCCAGCAGTTTATCAGGGGGGGATTATCGTAGCACCGGGGAGCTGTTTTTT.

This clone was seen a handful of times. The rearrangement links TRBV28 to TRBJ1-1; D is possibly TRBD1 (6 bases). CDR3 size: 14 residues. V lost 5 bases, J lost 12 bases, and 22 bases lay in between. Germline assignment: CDR1 MDHEN and CDR2 SYDVKM. CDR3 in amino acids: CASSLDRLGPGSFF. The CDR3 nucleotides read TGTGCCAGCAGTCTAGACAGGTTAGGGCCTGGGTCTTTCTTT.

The CDR3 is CASSATSGSNEQFF. The CDR3 DNA reads as TGTGCCAGCAGCGCCACTAGCGGGAGCAATGAGCAGTTCTTC. The V and J genes are TRBV9 and TRBJ2-1; 11 bases map to TRBD2. After removal of 3 bases from V and 6 bases from J, the junction contained 2 bases not matched to a gene. This CDR3 region has 14 residues. The V gene's germline CDR1 is SGDLS and CDR2 YYNGEE.

The chain is built from TRBV25-1 and TRBJ2-1; 12 nucleotides line up with TRBD1. After removal of 3 bases from V and 10 bases from J, the junction contained 7 bases not matched to a gene. Germline assignment: CDR1 MGHDK and CDR2 SYGVNS. This CDR3 has 15 residues. For the CDR3, the DNA is TGTGCCAGCAGTGATAGCGGGACAGGGGGCGGCGAGCAGTTCTTC. This codes for CASSDSGTGGGEQFF.

The gene calls are TRBV7-8 and TRBJ1-3; 7 bases are a match to TRBD1. The ends lost 5 bases at V and 0 bases at J; junction bases unmatched: 10. The CDR3 totals 17 residues. Germline V gives CDR1 SGHVS, CDR2 FQNEAQ. CDR3 residues: CASSARRGTASGNTIYF. In DNA, the CDR3 is TGTGCCAGCAGCGCCCGTAGGGGGACAGCCTCTGGAAACACCATATATTTT.

The rearrangement joins TRBV28 to TRBJ2-7; 9 nucleotides line up with TRBD1. The junction had 7 bases not matched to a gene; V was cut back by 7 bases and J by 3 bases. Germline V gene lookup returns CDR1 MDHEN and CDR2 SYDVKM. The CDR3 runs 14 residues. The CDR3 protein is CASIPTGGGYEQYF. In nucleotides, the CDR3 is TGTGCCAGCATCCCGACAGGGGGTGGCTACGAGCAGTACTTC.

The chain couples TRBV7-6 to TRBJ2-1; the match to TRBD2 covers 11 bases. Germline-derived CDR1 and CDR2 are SGHVS and FNYEAQ. The junction had 9 bases not matched to a gene; V was cut back by 5 bases and J by 6 bases. The CDR3 loop spans 16 amino acids. CDR3 amino acids: CASSRLSGRAVNEQFF. In nucleotides, the CDR3 is TGTGCCAGCAGCCGCCTTAGCGGGAGGGCCGTCAATGAGCAGTTCTTC.

This rearrangement joins TRBV28 to TRBJ2-5, with 7 bases that match TRBD1. The CDR3 is 14 amino acids. After removal of 5 bases from V and 5 bases from J, the junction contained 8 bases not matched to a gene. CDR1 and CDR2 from the germline V gene are MDHEN and SYDVKM. The CDR3: CASSIDRVKETQYF. The CDR3 region has the DNA TGTGCCAGCAGTATCGACAGGGTTAAGGAGACCCAGTACTTC. Looking up the rest from reference TRBV28 and TRBJ2-5 gives the full variable domain: DVKVTQSSRYLVKRTGEKVFLECVQDMDHENMFWYRQDPGLGLRLIYFSYDVKMKEKGDIPEGYSVSREKKERFSLILESASTNQTSMYLCASSIDRVKETQYFGPGTRLLVL.

The chain uses TRBV9 and TRBJ2-6; TRBD1 aligns across 9 bases. Germline CDR1 and CDR2: SGDLS and YYNGEE. The CDR3 has 16 residues. The V and J ends lost 4 bases and 4 bases, in that order; junction bases with no gene match: 6. The CDR3 sequence: CASSTGTGSGANVLTF. Here the CDR3 DNA reads TGTGCCAGCAGCACCGGGACAGGGAGCGGGGCCAACGTCCTGACTTTC.

The chain carries TRBV29-1 and TRBJ2-5; TRBD1 aligns across 10 bases. J lost 7 bases, V lost 4 bases, and 6 bases had no gene match. Germline V CDR1 and CDR2: SQVTM, ANQGSEA. The CDR3 has 13 residues. CDR3 DNA: TGCAGCGTTGCCGGGACAGGGGCCGGGACCCAGTACTTC. As protein: CSVAGTGAGTQYF.

This rearrangement joins TRBV4-3 to TRBJ1-6; 9 nucleotides match TRBD1. The CDR3 loop spans 16 amino acids. V lost 0 bases and J lost 10; bases outside the gene matches: 7. Per the germline V gene, CDR1 is LGHNA and CDR2 is YSLEER. Here the CDR3 reads CASSQDWGQGRSPLHF. CDR3 DNA sequence: TGCGCCAGCAGCCAAGATTGGGGACAGGGTCGGTCACCCCTCCACTTT.

The chain couples TRBV6-5 to TRBJ2-1, with D possibly matching TRBD2 (7 bases). Germline assignment: CDR1 MNHEY and CDR2 SVGAGI. Trimming took off 8 bases at V and 2 bases at J, with 16 bases between the two ends. The CDR3 loop spans 15 amino acids. CDR3 protein: CASVGGSGAYNEQFF. The CDR3 DNA follows: TGTGCCAGCGTGGGGGGGTCAGGGGCCTACAATGAGCAGTTCTTC.

This clone was counted only a few times. The chain employs TRBV27 and TRBJ1-1, with a tentative D call TRBD1 (6 bases). The V gene's germline CDR1 is MNHEY and CDR2 SMNVEV (reference sequence). V lost 0 bases and J lost 11, with 19 bases in between. The CDR3 has 15 residues. The CDR3 here is CASSLSITGHLPAFF. The CDR3 DNA reads TGTGCCAGCAGTTTATCGATAACGGGACACCTTCCCGCTTTCTTT.

V is TRBV13 and J is TRBJ2-5; TRBD2 matches 15 bases. Trimming took 4 bases from V and 4 from J; bases not matched to a gene: 7. The CDR3 spans 17 residues. Germline CDR1 is PRHDT and CDR2 is FYEKMQ (reference sequence). This CDR3 is CASSWRTSGRGGETQYF. The CDR3 DNA is TGTGCCAGCAGCTGGAGGACTAGCGGGAGGGGAGGAGAGACCCAGTACTTC.

The chain is built from TRBV11-2 and TRBJ2-7, with 7 bases matching TRBD2. The CDR3 sequence is 15 residues long. The germline V gene encodes CDR1 SGHAT and CDR2 FQNNGV. The trim removed 6 bases at V and 0 bases at J, leaving 8 bases unmatched. The CDR3 region is CASSFRTSGSYEQYF. CDR3 nucleotide sequence: TGTGCCAGCAGTTTCCGGACTAGTGGCTCCTACGAGCAGTACTTC.

The chain combines TRBV19 with TRBJ1-5; D possibly corresponds to TRBD1 (6 bases). This CDR3 region has 14 residues. Between the trimmed V and J ends, which lost 3 bases and 4 bases, there was a span of 10 bases. Germline V gene data show CDR1 as LNHDA and CDR2 as SQIVND (reference sequence). This CDR3 reads CASSIRGPNQPQHF. The CDR3 DNA reads as TGTGCCAGTAGTATCAGGGGCCCTAATCAGCCCCAGCATTTT.

The chain links TRBV3-1 (or the pseudogene TRBV3-2) to TRBJ1-2; perhaps TRBD1 as D (5 bases). V lost 4 bases, J lost 12 bases, and 15 bases lay in between. CDR3 length equals 12 residues. Germline V lookup: CDR1 LGHDT, CDR2 YNNKEL (reference sequence). This chain's CDR3 is CASSPGLTENTF. Here the CDR3 DNA reads TGTGCCAGCAGCCCGGGACTCACGGAAAACACCTTC.

The V call is TRBV6-5, the J call TRBJ2-7, with D possibly matching TRBD2 (6 bases). This CDR3 spans 13 amino acids. V was clipped by 11 bases and J by 0 bases, with 14 bases between them. Germline V gene data show CDR1 as MNHEY and CDR2 as SVGAGI. CDR3 nucleotides: TGTGCCGGGGGTAGCGGAAGCTCCTACGAGCAGTACTTC. This gives the protein CAGGSGSSYEQYF.